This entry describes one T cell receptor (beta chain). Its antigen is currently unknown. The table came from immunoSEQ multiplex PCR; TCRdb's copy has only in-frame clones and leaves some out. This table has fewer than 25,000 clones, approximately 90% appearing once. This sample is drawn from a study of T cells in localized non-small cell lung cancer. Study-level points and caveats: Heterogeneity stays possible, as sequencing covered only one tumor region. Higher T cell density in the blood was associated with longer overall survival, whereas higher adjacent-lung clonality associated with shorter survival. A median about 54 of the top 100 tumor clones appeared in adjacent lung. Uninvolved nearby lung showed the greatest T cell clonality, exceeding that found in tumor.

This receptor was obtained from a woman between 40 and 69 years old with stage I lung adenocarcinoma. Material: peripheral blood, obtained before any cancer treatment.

The CDR3 protein is CASSQVAQVYRGELFF. DNA of the CDR3: TGCGCCAGCAGCCAAGTTGCACAGGTCTACCGTGGGGAGCTGTTTTTT. This chain joins TRBV4-1 and TRBJ2-2, with D possibly TRBD1 on 5 matching bases. CDR3 length equals 16 residues. The germline V and J ends were trimmed by 1 base and 8 bases, with 17 bases remaining between them. The germline V gene encodes CDR1 MGHRA and CDR2 YSYEKL.